One and the same sample provided the 32 T cell receptor beta chains below, sequenced in a study of response to subunit inactivated influenza vaccine. TCRdb reprocessed the RT-PCR reads with MiXCR, giving one entry per CDR3 protein. The sample lists about half a million distinct CDR3 sequences, about 10% occurring once. Sequencing used PBMCs from blood, obtained about 6 weeks after vaccination. The source of these receptors is a man in his forties or fifties who received an inactivated influenza vaccine.

This clonotype showed up just a few times. The chain uses TRBV6-1 and TRBJ1-2; possibly TRBD1 for D (6 bases). This CDR3 is 14 amino acids long. The germline V gene has CDR1 MNHNS and CDR2 SASEGT. V lost 6 bases to trimming and J lost 8 bases, with 19 bases between them. This CDR3 is CASSQGRGPGGYTF. The DNA for the CDR3 is TGTGCCAGCAGCCAAGGCAGGGGTCCGGGGGGCTACACCTTC.

The rearrangement uses TRBV6-1 and TRBJ1-2; 8 bases fit TRBD1. CDR1 MNHNS and CDR2 SASEGT come from the germline V gene. Germline trimming cut 2 bases from V and 8 bases from J; bases unmatched to any gene: 4. The CDR3 totals 13 residues. The chain's CDR3 is CASSERRTGGYTF. CDR3 nucleotides: TGTGCCAGCAGTGAAAGACGGACAGGGGGCTACACCTTC.

V gene TRBV30 combines with J gene TRBJ2-7; the D call may be TRBD1 or TRBD2 (5 bases each). The CDR3 runs to 12 residues. The ends were cut back, 6 bases at V and 6 bases at J, with 15 bases in the middle. From germline, CDR1 is GTSNPN and CDR2 SVGIG (reference sequence). CDR3 sequence (DNA): TGTGCCTGCGGGACGCCCCCCGGCGAGCAGTACTTC. It translates to CACGTPPGEQYF.

This clonotype has more than one count but fewer than ten. DNA of the CDR3: TGTGCCAGCACTGGGGACACGCTACCCACAGATACGCAGTATTTT. Translation: CASTGDTLPTDTQYF. This rearrangement joins TRBV2 to TRBJ2-3, with D possibly matching TRBD1 (6 bases). Germline assignment: CDR1 SNHLY and CDR2 FYNNEI. The CDR3 covers 15 residues. Trimming cost V 7 bases and J 2 bases, with 16 bases left between them.

This chain links TRBV7-8 with TRBJ1-4; D gene unclear. V was clipped by 1 base and J by 3 bases, with 12 bases between them. This CDR3 is built from 16 residues. CDR1 and CDR2 (germline): SGHVS, FQNEAQ. CDR3 in DNA: TGTGCCAGCAGCTTAGGGAGACTTATAGCTAATGAAAAACTGTTTTTT. Translated, it gives CASSLGRLIANEKLFF.

This rearrangement joins TRBV4-3 to TRBJ2-7, with D possibly matching TRBD2 (6 bases). V was clipped by 0 bases and J by 0 bases, with 12 bases between them. The CDR3 totals 16 residues. In germline, CDR1 is LGHNA, CDR2 YSLEER. DNA for the CDR3: TGCGCCAGCAGCCAAGAGGGCGGGGTTAGCTCCTACGAGCAGTACTTC. Encoded protein: CASSQEGGVSSYEQYF.

There are many counts of this clonotype. This rearrangement joins TRBV6-5 to TRBJ2-5, with D uncertain. Germline CDR1 MNHEY, CDR2 SVGAGI. This CDR3 comprises 13 residues. Trimming stripped 2 bases from V and 7 bases from J, with 11 bases between. In nucleotides, the CDR3 is TGTGCCAGCAGTTACGGTATCTTGACGACCCAGTACTTC. Translation: CASSYGILTTQYF.

The chain links TRBV30 to TRBJ2-1, with 7 bases aligning to TRBD1. The CDR3 is made up of 15 amino acids. The trim removed 4 bases at V and 4 bases at J, leaving 10 bases unmatched. Germline CDR1 GTSNPN, CDR2 SVGIG (reference sequence). CDR3 coding DNA: TGTGCCTGGATCAGAGAGGGGACAGTTTACAATGAGCAGTTCTTC. Translation: CAWIREGTVYNEQFF.

The J gene is TRBJ2-1, the V gene TRBV3-1, with TRBD1 matching 7 bases. The J segment lost 1 base and the V segment lost 0 bases, leaving 9 bases of the junction unmatched. This CDR3 comprises 18 residues. Germline CDR1 reads LGHDT; CDR2 reads YNNKEL (reference sequence). As DNA, the CDR3 is TGTGCCAGCAGCCAAGATTTCCCAGGGGGTCTTTCCTACAATGAGCAGTTCTTC. Translated: CASSQDFPGGLSYNEQFF.

The rearrangement uses TRBV10-3 and TRBJ2-1; tentative D call: TRBD1 (5 bases). This CDR3 is 15 amino acids long. V lost 10 bases, J lost 0 bases, and 16 bases lay in between. Germline CDR1 is ENHRY and CDR2 is SYGVKD. The CDR3 nucleotides are TGTGCCACCCAAGGGGTGGCTAGCTCCTACAATGAGCAGTTCTTC. Its translation: CATQGVASSYNEQFF.

This chain connects TRBV29-1 to TRBJ2-2; D remains ambiguous. The germline CDR1 and CDR2 sequences are SQVTM and ANQGSEA. This CDR3 contains 13 residues. Between the trimmed V and J ends, which lost 3 bases and 6 bases, there was a span of 11 bases. CDR3 DNA sequence: TGCAGCGTTGATTTCAGTACCTCCGGGGAGCTGTTTTTT. This codes for CSVDFSTSGELFF.

DNA of the CDR3: TGTGCCAGCAGTGAAGCCGCCGCCACAGATACGCAGTATTTT. Its protein is CASSEAAATDTQYF. The chain combines TRBV25-1 with TRBJ2-3; D uncertain. This CDR3 is built from 14 residues. V lost 2 bases, J lost 2 bases, and 8 bases lay in between. The germline gives CDR1 MGHDK, CDR2 SYGVNS.

This clonotype was seen a handful of times. CDR3 coding DNA: TGTGCCAGCCGGCCACCCGGGACAGGGGAAAGCGAAAAACTGTTTTTT. Translation gives CASRPPGTGESEKLFF. The gene calls are TRBV7-9 and TRBJ1-4; 10 bases align to TRBD1. From germline, CDR1 is SEHNR and CDR2 FQNEAQ (reference sequence). The CDR3 contains 16 residues. V lost 8 bases, J lost 8 bases, and 14 bases stayed unmatched. Complete variable domain (other parts from reference TRBV7-9 and TRBJ1-4): DTGVSQNPRHKITKRGQNVTFRCDPISEHNRLYWYRQTLGQGPEFLTYFQNEAQLEKSRLLSDRFSAERPKGSFSTLEIQRTEQGDSAMYLCASRPPGTGESEKLFFGSGTQLSVL.

This clonotype appeared a single time. The V call is TRBV3-1, the J call TRBJ1-4, with 9 positions matching TRBD1. Germline-derived CDR1 and CDR2 are LGHDT and YNNKEL (reference sequence). This CDR3 is built from 14 residues. V shed 1 base and J 9 bases; nucleotides not matched to a gene: 3. CDR3 sequence (DNA): TGTGCCAGCAGCCAAGCGGGACAGGGACAAAAACTGTTTTTT. Protein product: CASSQAGQGQKLFF. The variable domain in full, completed from reference TRBV3-1 and TRBJ1-4, reads DTAVSQTPKYLVTQMGNDKSIKCEQNLGHDTMYWYKQDSKKFLKIMFSYNNKELIINETVPNRFSPKSPDKAHLNLHINSLELGDSAVYFCASSQAGQGQKLFFGSGTQLSVL.

This sequence joins TRBV11-2 and TRBJ1-2; D uncertain. Deletions cut 3 bases from V and 4 bases from J, with 18 bases between. The length of the CDR3 is 16 residues. The germline V gene encodes CDR1 SGHAT and CDR2 FQNNGV. The CDR3 nucleotides read TGTGCCAGCAGCTTCGGACTTCAAGGATTGCCCTATGGCTACACCTTC. Translation: CASSFGLQGLPYGYTF. The full variable domain, in which reference TRBV11-2 and TRBJ1-2 provide the parts outside the CDR3, is EAGVAQSPRYKIIEKRQSVAFWCNPISGHATLYWYQQILGQGPKLLIQFQNNGVVDDSQLPKDRFSAERLKGVDSTLKIQPAKLEDSAVYLCASSFGLQGLPYGYTFGSGTRLTVV.

This clonotype was detected a few times. This chain uses TRBV4-2 with TRBJ2-1; D is uncertain. This CDR3 contains 15 residues. Trimming pared 1 base from V and 2 bases from J, leaving 9 bases between. Germline CDR1 is LGHNA and CDR2 is YNFKEQ. The CDR3 nucleotides read TGTGCCAGCAGCCAAGCATTAAGAGCCTACAATGAGCAGTTCTTC. Its translation is CASSQALRAYNEQFF.

This clonotype was counted at least ten times. V gene TRBV6-5 combines with J gene TRBJ1-5, with D uncertain. Germline lookup yields CDR1 MNHEY and CDR2 SVGAGI. The CDR3 is 14 amino acids. V lost 3 bases to trimming and J lost 0 bases, with 6 bases between them. DNA for the CDR3: TGTGCCAGCAGTTATGGTGGTAGCAATCAGCCCCAGCATTTT. Translated: CASSYGGSNQPQHF.

The chain combines TRBV12-3 or TRBV12-4 with TRBJ2-7, with 8 bases lining up with TRBD2. V lost 10 bases to trimming and J lost 6 bases; unmatched junction nucleotides: 11. This CDR3 has 13 amino acids. CDR3 DNA: TGTGCCACCCAGGGGCTAGCGGGTGCCGAGCAGTACTTC. This translates into CATQGLAGAEQYF.

The chain employs TRBV7-3 and TRBJ2-3; 8 nucleotides match TRBD1. CDR1 and CDR2 from the germline V gene are SGHTA and FQGTGA. The J segment lost 5 bases and the V segment lost 5 bases, leaving 6 bases of the junction unmatched. The CDR3 has 14 residues. In nucleotides, the CDR3 is TGTGCCAGCAGCAGGACAGGGTTAGGAGATACGCAGTATTTT. Protein product: CASSRTGLGDTQYF.

The V and J genes are TRBV29-1 and TRBJ1-4; no firm D call. CDR1 SQVTM and CDR2 ANQGSEA come from the germline V gene. Trimming removed 3 bases from V and 8 bases from J, with 13 bases in between. This CDR3 comprises 13 residues. This CDR3 is CSVELGPGEKLFF. DNA for the CDR3: TGCAGCGTTGAGTTAGGGCCCGGCGAAAAACTGTTTTTT. Full variable domain (outside the CDR3, taken from reference TRBV29-1 and TRBJ1-4): SAVISQKPSRDICQRGTSLTIQCQVDSQVTMMFWYRQQPGQSLTLIATANQGSEATYESGFVIDKFPISRPNLTFSTLTVSNMSPEDSSIYLCSVELGPGEKLFFGSGTQLSVL.

The CDR3 bases are TGTGCCAGCAGCCACGGGGACTACGAGCAGTACTTC. Protein product: CASSHGDYEQYF. The chain employs TRBV7-9 and TRBJ2-7; D may be TRBD2 (5 bases). The germline CDR1 and CDR2 sequences are SEHNR and FQNEAQ (reference sequence). The CDR3 runs to 12 residues. Trimming cost V 5 bases and J 3 bases, with 8 bases left between them.

This clonotype was found many times. The CDR3 sequence: CASSWGTGELFF. Here the CDR3 DNA reads TGTGCCAGCAGCTGGGGAACCGGGGAGCTGTTTTTT. This chain uses TRBV5-6 with TRBJ2-2; the D is unclear. The CDR3 loop spans 12 amino acids. Germline values: CDR1 SGHDT, CDR2 YYEEEE. V dropped 3 bases and J dropped 5 bases, with 5 bases sitting between them.

V gene TRBV5-1 combines with J gene TRBJ1-2, with a weak D call TRBD1 (5 bases). The V gene lost 4 bases and the J gene lost 6 bases, with 10 bases spanning the gap. The CDR3 is 12 residues long. Germline V CDR1 and CDR2: SGHRS, YFSETQ. The chain's CDR3 is CASSQGNNGYTF. CDR3 coding DNA: TGCGCCAGCAGCCAGGGAAACAATGGCTACACCTTC.

V is TRBV7-3 and J is TRBJ2-3; D may be TRBD2 (5 bases). The CDR3 loop spans 15 amino acids. V lost 1 base to trimming and J lost 10 bases, with 18 bases between them. Germline V gene lookup returns CDR1 SGHTA and CDR2 FQGTGA. CDR3 DNA: TGTGCCAGCAGCTTAAGTCAGCTGGAGGCAGGCCCGCAGTATTTT. This gives the protein CASSLSQLEAGPQYF.

This clonotype has more than one count but fewer than ten. V gene TRBV10-3 combines with J gene TRBJ2-7; 7 bases align to TRBD2. CDR1 ENHRY and CDR2 SYGVKD come from the germline V gene. CDR3 length equals 14 residues. J gave up 2 bases and V 7 bases, and 8 bases lay outside the gene matches. CDR3 protein: CAITERGFAYEQYF. For the CDR3, the DNA is TGTGCCATCACGGAGCGGGGTTTTGCCTACGAGCAGTACTTC.

This clonotype has just a few counts. The rearrangement uses TRBV4-3 and TRBJ2-2; either TRBD1 or TRBD2 may fit D (5 bases each). This CDR3 region has 13 residues. V was shortened by 1 base and J by 6 bases, with 6 bases between the two germline ends. Germline loops: CDR1 LGHNA, CDR2 YSLEER. This chain's CDR3 is CASSQGDAGELFF. DNA for the CDR3: TGCGCCAGCAGCCAAGGGGACGCCGGGGAGCTGTTTTTT.

This chain joins TRBV7-2 and TRBJ1-5; D not resolved. Germline V gene sequence: CDR1 SGHTA, CDR2 FQGNSA. Trimming shortened V by 2 bases and J by 9 bases, and 17 bases separated the two germline ends. The CDR3 length is 15 residues. The CDR3 spells CASSLTPTQPSPQHF. CDR3 in DNA: TGTGCCAGCAGCTTAACACCGACCCAACCATCGCCCCAGCATTTT.

The genes are TRBV20-1 and TRBJ1-4; possible D gene TRBD1, 5 bases. Germline-derived CDR1 and CDR2 are DFQATT and SNEGSKA (reference sequence). The CDR3 has 15 residues. V was clipped by 3 bases and J by 8 bases, with 19 bases between them. CDR3 loop: CSARTNHRTHEKLFF. CDR3 sequence (DNA): TGCAGTGCTAGGACCAACCACAGGACCCACGAAAAACTGTTTTTT.

This clonotype was counted only a few times. The chain recombines TRBV5-6 with TRBJ2-7; D ambiguous. This CDR3 spans 16 amino acids. V was trimmed by 0 bases and J by 6 bases, leaving 19 bases between them. Germline CDR1 SGHDT, CDR2 YYEEEE. CDR3 in DNA: TGTGCCAGCAGCTTGGTTAGGGATACCACTCTACGCGAGCAGTACTTC. Translated: CASSLVRDTTLREQYF.

The chain joins TRBV20-1 to TRBJ2-7, with TRBD2 matching 10 bases. J was trimmed by 6 bases and V by 5 bases; bases with no gene match: 10. Germline CDR1 reads DFQATT; CDR2 reads SNEGSKA (reference sequence). The CDR3 has 14 residues. The CDR3 is CSADPAGGPFEQYF. Written as DNA, the CDR3 is TGCAGTGCTGATCCAGCGGGGGGGCCTTTCGAGCAGTACTTC.

V usage is TRBV6-1 and J usage is TRBJ2-1; 12 bases are a match to TRBD2. V was pared by 6 bases and J by 6 bases, with 6 bases of the junction left unmatched. CDR1 and CDR2 from the germline V gene are MNHNS and SASEGT. The CDR3 runs to 15 residues. DNA for the CDR3: TGTGCCAGCAGCGGCCCTAGCGGGAGGGTCAATGAGCAGTTCTTC. This translates into CASSGPSGRVNEQFF.

The chain employs TRBV5-6 and TRBJ1-2; 12 bases agree with TRBD1. The V and J ends lost 1 base and 6 bases, in that order; junction bases with no gene match: 10. The germline V gene has CDR1 SGHDT and CDR2 YYEEEE. The CDR3 is 17 amino acids. CDR3 residues: CASSLRRDRGRFNGYTF. In DNA, the CDR3 is TGTGCCAGCAGCTTGAGGAGGGACAGGGGGCGCTTCAATGGCTACACCTTC. Combining the CDR3 with reference TRBV5-6 and TRBJ1-2 gives the whole variable domain DAGVTQSPTHLIKTRGQQVTLRCSPKSGHDTVSWYQQALGQGPQFIFQYYEEEERQRGNFPDRFSGHQFPNYSSELNVNALLLGDSALYLCASSLRRDRGRFNGYTFGSGTRLTVV.